Listed here is a single T cell receptor beta chain. Its antigen remains unknown. At one end, the junction sequence differs from germline, possibly due to a read error. The data stem from a study of shared clonotypes between healthy human individuals. Study-wide findings and caveats: It was observed that roughly 5.1% of naive CD4 clonotypes were shared across several donors. Relative to memory subsets, naive subsets generally showed larger estimated richness.

The CDR3 spans 15 residues. The V gene's germline CDR1 is SSHAT and CDR2 FNYEAQ (reference sequence). Sequencing used immunoSEQ multiplex PCR; TCRdb keeps in-frame clones, though not all of them. The repertoire consists of hundreds of thousands of clones, with 95% to 98% occurring once and the leading ten covering approximately 0.3%. Terminally differentiated effector memory CD45RA+ cells were left out of the naive CD8 fraction, which was CD45RO-negative and positively selected for CCR7. Those who donated were healthy HIV-negative adults, with no recent acute infections or vaccinations reported. The V and J genes are TRBV7-7 and TRBJ2-7; maybe TRBD2 (5 bases). The TCR comes from a man younger than 40 in good health. The sequenced sample consisted of naive CD8+ T cells sorted from blood. Here the CDR3 reads CASSLAQGGSYEQYF. The CDR3, as DNA: TGTGCTAGCAGCTTAGCGCAAGGCGGGTCCTACGAGCAGTACTTC.